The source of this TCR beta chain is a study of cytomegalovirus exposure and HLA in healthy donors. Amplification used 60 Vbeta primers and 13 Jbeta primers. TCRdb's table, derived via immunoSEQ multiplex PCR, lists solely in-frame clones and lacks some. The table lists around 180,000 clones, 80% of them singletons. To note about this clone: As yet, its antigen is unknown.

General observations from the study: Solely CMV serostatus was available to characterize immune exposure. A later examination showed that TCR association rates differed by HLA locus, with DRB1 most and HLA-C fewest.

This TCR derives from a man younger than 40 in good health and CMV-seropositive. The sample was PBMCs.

The CDR3 loop is CASSSPGTGFNEQFF. Written as DNA, the CDR3 is TGTGCCAGCAGTTCACCCGGGACAGGCTTCAATGAGCAGTTCTTC. The chain carries TRBV6-5 and TRBJ2-1; 8 positions agree with TRBD1. Germline trimming cut 4 bases from V and 6 bases from J; bases unmatched to any gene: 8. Germline V lookup: CDR1 MNHEY, CDR2 SVGAGI. The CDR3 covers 15 residues.